This T cell receptor (beta chain) stems from a study of identifying expanded T cells in peripheral blood. Overall study results and limits: Variance in clone template counts between approximately 2-week samples significantly increased with total template count across all healthy donors. Technical replicates showed roughly 1.2 changed clones; around 2 weeks 15 to 20; four weeks 19.

Trimming at V came to 4 bases and at J to 4 bases, leaving 5 bases not matched to a gene. CDR1 is SGHNT and CDR2 is YYREEE in the germline V gene (reference sequence). This CDR3 comprises 14 residues. No infections or other immune events were documented during collection. TCRdb keeps only in-frame clones here, not all; method: immunoSEQ multiplex PCR. The sample includes 100,000 to 150,000 clones, around nine tenths seen only once; the top ten take about 8%. In the case of this clone: Its antigen is still unknown.

This sequence joins TRBV5-4 and TRBJ2-7, with TRBD1 matching over 10 bases. The sample comprised blood. This TCR derives from a person aged 18-70 years in good health. Here the CDR3 reads CASSQDRGNYEQYF. In DNA, the CDR3 is TGTGCCAGCAGCCAGGACAGGGGGAATTACGAGCAGTACTTC. Variable domain in full (rest from reference TRBV5-4 and TRBJ2-7): ETGVTQSPTHLIKTRGQQVTLRCSSQSGHNTVSWYQQALGQGPQFIFQYYREEENGRGNFPPRFSGLQFPNYSSELNVNALELDDSALYLCASSQDRGNYEQYFGPGTRLTVT.